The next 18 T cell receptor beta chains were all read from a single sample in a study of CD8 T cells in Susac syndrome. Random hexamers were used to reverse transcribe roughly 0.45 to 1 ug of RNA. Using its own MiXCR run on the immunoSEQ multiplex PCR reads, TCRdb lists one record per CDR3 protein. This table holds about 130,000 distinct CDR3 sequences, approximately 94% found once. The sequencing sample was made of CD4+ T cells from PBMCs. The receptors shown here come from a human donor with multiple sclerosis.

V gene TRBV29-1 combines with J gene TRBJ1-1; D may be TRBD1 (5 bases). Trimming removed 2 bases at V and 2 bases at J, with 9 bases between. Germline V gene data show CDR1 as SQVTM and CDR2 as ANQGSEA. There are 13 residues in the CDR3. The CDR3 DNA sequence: TGCAGCGTTGAAAAAGGACACAACACTGAAGCTTTCTTT. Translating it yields CSVEKGHNTEAFF.

The CDR3 loop reads CASSVGGDAGNTIYF. DNA for the CDR3: TGTGCCAGCAGTGTAGGTGGGGATGCTGGAAACACCATATATTTT. V and J are TRBV2 and TRBJ1-3, with D unresolved. The CDR3 loop spans 15 amino acids. Trimming removed 4 bases from V and 2 bases from J, with 12 bases in between. Germline V lookup: CDR1 SNHLY, CDR2 FYNNEI.

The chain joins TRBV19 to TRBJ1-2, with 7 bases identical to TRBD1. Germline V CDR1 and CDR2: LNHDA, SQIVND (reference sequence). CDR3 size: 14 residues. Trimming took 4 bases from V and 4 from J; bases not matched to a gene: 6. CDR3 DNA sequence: TGTGCCAGTAGTACAACAGGGGCCAGCTATGGCTACACCTTC. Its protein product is CASSTTGASYGYTF.

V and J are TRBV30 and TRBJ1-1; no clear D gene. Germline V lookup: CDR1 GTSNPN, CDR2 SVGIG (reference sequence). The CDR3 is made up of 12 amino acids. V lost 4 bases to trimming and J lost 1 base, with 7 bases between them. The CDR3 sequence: CAWNRGNTEAFF. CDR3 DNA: TGTGCCTGGAACCGGGGGAACACTGAAGCTTTCTTT.

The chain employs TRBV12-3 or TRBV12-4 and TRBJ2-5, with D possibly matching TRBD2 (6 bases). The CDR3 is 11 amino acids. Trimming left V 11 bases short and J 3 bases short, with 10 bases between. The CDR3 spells CACVAEETQYF. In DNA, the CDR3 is TGTGCCTGTGTAGCGGAAGAGACCCAGTACTTC.

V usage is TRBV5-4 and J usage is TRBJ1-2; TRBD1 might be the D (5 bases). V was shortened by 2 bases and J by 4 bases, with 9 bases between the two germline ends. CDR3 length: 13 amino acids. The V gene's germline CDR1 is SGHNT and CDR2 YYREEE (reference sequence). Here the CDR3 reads CASSFDSTYGYTF. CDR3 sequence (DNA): TGTGCCAGCAGCTTCGACAGTACCTATGGCTACACCTTC.

The CDR3 protein is CASSQGQEAFF. The CDR3 DNA reads as TGTGCCAGCAGCCAAGGACAGGAAGCTTTCTTT. The chain couples TRBV28 to TRBJ1-1; a weak D match, TRBD1 (6 bases). This CDR3 contains 11 residues. V lost 6 bases, J lost 8 bases, and 10 bases lay in between. Germline assignment: CDR1 MDHEN and CDR2 SYDVKM.

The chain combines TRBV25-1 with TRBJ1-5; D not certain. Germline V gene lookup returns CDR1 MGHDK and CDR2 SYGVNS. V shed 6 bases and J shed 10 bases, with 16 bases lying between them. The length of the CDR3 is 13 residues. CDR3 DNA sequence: TGTGCCAGCAGCGGAGGAGCGGGAGATCCCCAGCATTTT. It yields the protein CASSGGAGDPQHF.

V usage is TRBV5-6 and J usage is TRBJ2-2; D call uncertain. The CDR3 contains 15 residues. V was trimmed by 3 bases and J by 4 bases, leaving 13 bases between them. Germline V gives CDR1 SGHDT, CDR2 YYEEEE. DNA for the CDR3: TGTGCCAGCAGCTCCTCCGGGCGAGCCACCGGGGAGCTGTTTTTT. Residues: CASSSSGRATGELFF.

The CDR3 DNA sequence: TGTGCCAGCAGCCTTATGCGGGGACGAGCTTTCTTT. Protein product: CASSLMRGRAFF. The genes are TRBV7-2 and TRBJ1-1; weak D call: TRBD1 (5 bases). V was pared by 5 bases and J by 10 bases, with 14 bases between. Looked up from germline, CDR1 is SGHTA and CDR2 is FQGNSA. The CDR3 length is 12 residues.

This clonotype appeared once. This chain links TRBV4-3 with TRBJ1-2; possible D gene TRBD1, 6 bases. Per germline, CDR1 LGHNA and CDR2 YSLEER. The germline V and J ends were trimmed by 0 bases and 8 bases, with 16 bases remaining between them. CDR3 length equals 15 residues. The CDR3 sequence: CASSQEDSPTRGYTF. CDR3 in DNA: TGCGCCAGCAGCCAAGAGGACAGCCCTACCAGGGGCTACACCTTC.

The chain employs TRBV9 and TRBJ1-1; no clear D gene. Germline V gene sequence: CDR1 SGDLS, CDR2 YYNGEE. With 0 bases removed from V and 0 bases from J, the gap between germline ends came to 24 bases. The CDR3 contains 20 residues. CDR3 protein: CASSVAPVGVDGYMNTEAFF. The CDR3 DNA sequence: TGTGCCAGCAGCGTAGCTCCCGTTGGAGTTGACGGTTACATGAACACTGAAGCTTTCTTT.

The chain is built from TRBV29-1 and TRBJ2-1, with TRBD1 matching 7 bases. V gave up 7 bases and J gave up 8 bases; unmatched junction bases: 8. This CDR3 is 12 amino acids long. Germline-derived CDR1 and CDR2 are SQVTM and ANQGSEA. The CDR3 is CSANRGRDEQFF. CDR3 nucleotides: TGCAGCGCGAACAGGGGCAGGGATGAGCAGTTCTTC.

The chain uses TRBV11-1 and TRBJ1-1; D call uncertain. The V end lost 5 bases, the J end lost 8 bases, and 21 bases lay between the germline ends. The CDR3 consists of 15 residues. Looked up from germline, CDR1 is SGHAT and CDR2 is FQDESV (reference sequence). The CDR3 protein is CASSPPRFGRIEAFF. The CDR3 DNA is TGTGCCAGCAGCCCACCACGGTTTGGACGGATCGAAGCTTTCTTT.

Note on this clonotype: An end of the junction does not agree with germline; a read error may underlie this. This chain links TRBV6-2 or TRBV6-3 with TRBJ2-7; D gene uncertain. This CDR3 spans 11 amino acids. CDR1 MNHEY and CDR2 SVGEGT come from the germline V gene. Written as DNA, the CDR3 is TGTGCCAGCAGTCCGCCAGGAATCTACTTCTTC. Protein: CASSPPGIYFF.

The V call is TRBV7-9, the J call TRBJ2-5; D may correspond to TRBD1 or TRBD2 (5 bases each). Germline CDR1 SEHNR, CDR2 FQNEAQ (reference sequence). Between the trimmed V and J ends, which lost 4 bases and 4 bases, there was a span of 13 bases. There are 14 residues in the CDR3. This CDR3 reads CASSSGLLGETQYF. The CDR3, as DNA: TGTGCCAGCAGCTCGGGGCTTCTCGGAGAGACCCAGTACTTC.

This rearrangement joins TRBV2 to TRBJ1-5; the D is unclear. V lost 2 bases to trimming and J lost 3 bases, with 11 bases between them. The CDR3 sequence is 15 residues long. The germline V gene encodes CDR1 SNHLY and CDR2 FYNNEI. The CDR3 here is CASSEWQQINQPQHF. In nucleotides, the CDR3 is TGTGCCAGCAGTGAATGGCAGCAGATCAATCAGCCCCAGCATTTT. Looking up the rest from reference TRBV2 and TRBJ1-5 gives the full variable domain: EPEVTQTPSHQVTQMGQEVILRCVPISNHLYFYWYRQILGQKVEFLVSFYNNEISEKSEIFDDQFSVERPDGSNFTLKIRSTKLEDSAMYFCASSEWQQINQPQHFGDGTRLSIL.

The CDR3 region is CAIRTENYEQYF. The CDR3 DNA follows: TGTGCCATCCGAACAGAGAACTACGAGCAGTACTTC. The rearrangement uses TRBV10-3 and TRBJ2-7; no clear D gene. Trimming left V 8 bases short and J 3 bases short, with 11 bases between. Looked up from germline, CDR1 is ENHRY and CDR2 is SYGVKD. This CDR3 contains 12 residues.